This T cell receptor (beta chain) derives from a study of cytomegalovirus exposure and HLA in healthy donors. Study in general: Researchers found that approximately 77% of some 400 genotyped donors fell within the Caucasian-associated ancestry cluster. Findings and limits, study-wide: Earlier findings revealed that most TCR beta V segments proved productive either about 87% or about 30% of the time. Sequencing likely caused a cluster of highly shared sequence variants. For cytomegalovirus status, the classifier reportedly gave diagnoses with high specificity and sensitivity.

Primers: 60 Vbeta forward and 13 Jbeta reverse. Sequencing was performed with immunoSEQ multiplex PCR; in TCRdb, only in-frame clones are kept and a portion is missing. This sample has about 140,000 clones, with approximately 80% found just once. As regards this clone: The target antigen is unknown.

V lost 0 bases and J lost 2, with 6 bases in between. This CDR3 is built from 15 residues. From germline, CDR1 is SGHNT and CDR2 YYREEE (reference sequence). This receptor was obtained from a man aged 35-49 years in good health and CMV-seropositive. V usage is TRBV5-4 and J usage is TRBJ2-6; D unclear. Specimen: PBMCs. The CDR3 protein is CASSLVTAGANVLTF. The CDR3 bases are TGTGCCAGCAGCTTGGTTACAGCTGGGGCCAACGTCCTGACTTTC.